A single sample is the source of the 11 T cell receptor beta chains below, sequenced in a study of blood T cell repertoires in COVID-19. Assay: immunoSEQ multiplex PCR; the TCRdb copy retains only in-frame clones and omits some. The repertoire holds under 200,000 clones, with around 77% as singletons. Source material: peripheral blood. These receptors originate from a man aged 70 or older with active or convalescent COVID-19.

The chain employs TRBV9 and TRBJ1-1; 7 bases align to TRBD1. This CDR3 spans 17 amino acids. V shed 4 bases, J shed 4 bases, and the junction held 16 bases outside the gene matches. Germline V gene lookup returns CDR1 SGDLS and CDR2 YYNGEE. CDR3 in amino acids: CASSPRHFRQGVTEAFF. CDR3 in DNA: TGTGCCAGCAGCCCACGCCATTTCCGGCAGGGGGTCACTGAAGCTTTCTTT.

This clone was seen just once. This chain connects TRBV5-4 to TRBJ1-1, with D perhaps matching TRBD1 (6 bases). Trimming took 7 bases from V and 3 from J, leaving 13 bases between them. Germline lookup yields CDR1 SGHNT and CDR2 YYREEE (reference sequence). The CDR3 has 13 residues. CDR3: CASRDNWDTEAFF. CDR3 nucleotides: TGTGCCAGCCGGGACAATTGGGACACTGAAGCTTTCTTT. Full variable domain (remainder filled in from reference TRBV5-4 and TRBJ1-1): ETGVTQSPTHLIKTRGQQVTLRCSSQSGHNTVSWYQQALGQGPQFIFQYYREEENGRGNFPPRFSGLQFPNYSSELNVNALELDDSALYLCASRDNWDTEAFFGQGTRLTVV.

The chain recombines TRBV2 with TRBJ2-2; D might be TRBD2 (5 bases). V was clipped by 1 base and J by 8 bases, with 20 bases between them. Germline CDR1 SNHLY, CDR2 FYNNEI. This CDR3 is 17 amino acids long. CDR3 sequence: CASSEGGEGENLGELFF. The CDR3 DNA is TGTGCCAGCAGTGAAGGAGGAGAGGGAGAGAATTTAGGGGAGCTGTTTTTT.

The rearrangement joins TRBV7-2 to TRBJ1-2; D call uncertain. Germline CDR1 and CDR2: SGHTA and FQGNSA. V dropped 1 base and J dropped 2 bases, with 5 bases sitting between them. The CDR3 loop spans 13 amino acids. This chain's CDR3 is CASSLDPNYGYTF. CDR3 bases: TGTGCCAGCAGCTTAGATCCAAACTATGGCTACACCTTC.

The rearrangement links TRBV15 to TRBJ1-5; TRBD1 agrees at 9 bases. The trim removed 3 bases at V and 2 bases at J, leaving 14 bases unmatched. CDR3 length: 19 residues. Germline assignment: CDR1 LNHNV and CDR2 YYDKDF (reference sequence). The CDR3 loop reads CATSRSTGTGFVGNQPQHF. The CDR3 DNA reads as TGTGCCACCAGCAGGAGCACCGGGACAGGGTTTGTGGGCAATCAGCCCCAGCATTTT.

The V and J genes are TRBV27 and TRBJ2-1, with TRBD2 matching 14 bases. The CDR3 extends over 15 amino acids. Germline V gene lookup returns CDR1 MNHEY and CDR2 SMNVEV (reference sequence). The ends lost 5 bases at V and 7 bases at J; junction bases unmatched: 4. Here the CDR3 DNA reads TGTGCCAGCAGTGCCGGGACTAGCGGGAGTAATGAGCAGTTCTTC. Protein product: CASSAGTSGSNEQFF.

On this clone: This may be a read error: a much more frequent sequence differs by one nucleotide. In the same sample, other DNA sequences code for this CDR3. This chain links TRBV6-2 or TRBV6-3 with TRBJ2-6; D is perhaps TRBD1 (6 bases). The V gene's germline CDR1 is MNHEY and CDR2 SVGEGT. The CDR3 loop spans 16 amino acids. The DNA for the CDR3 is TGTGCCAGCAGTGGCCAGGGGCTTACTGGGGCCAACGTCTTGACTTTC. Translating it yields CASSGQGLTGANVLTF.

V gene TRBV6-1 combines with J gene TRBJ1-5, with 7 bases lining up with TRBD1. V gave up 3 bases and J gave up 5 bases; unmatched junction bases: 7. This CDR3 is built from 15 residues. Looked up from germline, CDR1 is MNHNS and CDR2 is SASEGT. The CDR3 sequence is CASSELTGRDQPQHF. Written as DNA, the CDR3 is TGTGCCAGCAGTGAGTTGACAGGGCGGGATCAGCCCCAGCATTTT.

This chain joins TRBV6-2 or TRBV6-3 and TRBJ1-4; D unresolved. CDR1 and CDR2 from the germline V gene are MNHEY and SVGEGT. V was trimmed by 3 bases and J by 4 bases, leaving 21 bases between them. The CDR3 has 18 amino acids. This CDR3 reads CASSYSPGSNSHNEKLFF. CDR3 bases: TGTGCCAGCAGTTATTCTCCCGGATCGAACAGCCATAATGAAAAACTGTTTTTT.

The gene calls are TRBV18 and TRBJ1-4, with TRBD1 as a possible D gene (6 bases). Trimming took off 1 base at V and 5 bases at J, with 11 bases between the two ends. Germline V gene lookup returns CDR1 KGHSH and CDR2 LQKENI. This CDR3 is built from 15 residues. This chain's CDR3 is CASSPLAGENEKLFF. The CDR3 DNA reads TGTGCCAGCTCACCACTCGCAGGGGAGAATGAAAAACTGTTTTTT.

The chain joins TRBV29-1 to TRBJ2-7; maybe TRBD1 (6 bases). Per the germline V gene, CDR1 is SQVTM and CDR2 is ANQGSEA. Deletions cut 4 bases from V and 6 bases from J, with 16 bases between. This CDR3 has 13 amino acids. CDR3 nucleotides: TGCAGCGTTGGGGGGCAGGGGATCACCGAGCAGTACTTC. Protein sequence: CSVGGQGITEQYF.